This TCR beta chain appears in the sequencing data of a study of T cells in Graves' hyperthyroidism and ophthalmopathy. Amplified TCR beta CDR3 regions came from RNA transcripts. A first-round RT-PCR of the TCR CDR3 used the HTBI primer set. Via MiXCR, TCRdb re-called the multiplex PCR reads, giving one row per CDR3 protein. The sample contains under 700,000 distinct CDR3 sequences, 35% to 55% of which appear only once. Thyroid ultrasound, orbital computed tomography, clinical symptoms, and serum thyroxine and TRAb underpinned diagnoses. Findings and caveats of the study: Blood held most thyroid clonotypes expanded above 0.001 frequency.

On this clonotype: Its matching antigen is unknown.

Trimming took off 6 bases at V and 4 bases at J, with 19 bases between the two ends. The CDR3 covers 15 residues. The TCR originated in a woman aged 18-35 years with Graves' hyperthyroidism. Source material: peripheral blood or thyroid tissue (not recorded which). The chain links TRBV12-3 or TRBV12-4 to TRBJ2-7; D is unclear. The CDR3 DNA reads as TGTGCCAGCAGCTTCTCCCCGGGCAACCGGTACGAGCAGTACTTC. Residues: CASSFSPGNRYEQYF.